This T cell receptor beta chain was observed in a study of control samples from healthy donors and cancer patients. The assay was immunoSEQ multiplex PCR, and TCRdb's table has in-frame clones only and misses some. The sample has roughly 80,000 clones, roughly 90% seen once; the top ten hold over 1.5%. The clonotype was recovered from a woman between 55 and 75 years old with head and neck cancer. The sequenced sample consisted of PBMCs.

The CDR3, as DNA: TGTGCCACCAGCAGAGTGGGACAGCCTTCCTACGAGCAGTACTTC. Translating gives CATSRVGQPSYEQYF. The chain uses TRBV15 and TRBJ2-7; 7 bases agree with TRBD1. This CDR3 contains 15 residues. Germline CDR1 and CDR2: LNHNV and YYDKDF (reference sequence). The V gene end was trimmed by 1 base and the J gene end by 1 base; junction bases not matched to a gene: 4.